The 17 T cell receptor beta chains listed next were all sequenced from one sample in a study of T cell repertoires in cytomegalovirus infection. A single record per CDR3 protein comes from TCRdb applying MiXCR to the reads. The sample lists about 500,000 distinct CDR3 sequences; 30% to 40% were seen once. No antigen is known for these receptors. This sample comprised cultured PBMCs, obtained from culture after CMV antigen stimulation. Source of these receptors: a human donor in good health (CMV status not recorded). Some clones in this sample may be carry-over from other donors' samples.

This clonotype was observed a few times. The J gene is TRBJ2-1, the V gene TRBV11-2; D uncertain. CDR3 length: 13 amino acids. Trimming took off 0 bases at V and 11 bases at J, with 11 bases between the two ends. The germline gives CDR1 SGHAT, CDR2 FQNNGV. CDR3 loop: CASSLDYRQKQFF. DNA for the CDR3: TGTGCCAGCAGCTTAGATTATCGCCAGAAGCAGTTCTTC.

The rearrangement links TRBV20-1 to TRBJ2-1; TRBD2 agrees at 12 bases. CDR1 is DFQATT, CDR2 SNEGSKA, per germline (reference sequence). This CDR3 contains 15 residues. With V trimmed by 2 bases and J by 4 bases, 3 bases remained unmatched. The CDR3 is CSARQLAGGYNEQFF. Written as DNA, the CDR3 is TGCAGTGCTAGACAACTAGCGGGAGGTTACAATGAGCAGTTCTTC.

The chain is built from TRBV7-6 and TRBJ2-3; 11 bases match TRBD2. CDR3 length: 17 residues. Germline V lookup: CDR1 SGHVS, CDR2 FNYEAQ. V dropped 1 base and J dropped 0; count of bases not matched to a gene: 3. CDR3 in amino acids: CASSLEASGRSTDTQYF. The CDR3 DNA is TGTGCCAGCAGCTTAGAGGCTAGCGGGAGGAGCACAGATACGCAGTATTTT. Filled out from reference TRBV7-6 and TRBJ2-3, the complete variable domain reads GAGVSQSPRYKVTKRGQDVALRCDPISGHVSLYWYRQALGQGPEFLTYFNYEAQQDKSGLPNDRFSAERPEGSISTLTIQRTEQRDSAMYRCASSLEASGRSTDTQYFGPGTRLTVL.

This clonotype was recorded a few times. J is TRBJ1-1 and V is TRBV7-2; D not resolved. The germline V and J ends were trimmed by 3 bases and 2 bases, with 13 bases remaining between them. The CDR3 extends over 15 amino acids. The germline CDR1 and CDR2 sequences are SGHTA and FQGNSA. The CDR3 coding sequence is TGTGCCAGCAGCTTGGAACTTACAGCTAACACTGAAGCTTTCTTT. This encodes CASSLELTANTEAFF.

This clonotype turned up a few times. The genes are TRBV7-9 and TRBJ2-5; 10 positions match TRBD2. The CDR3 is made up of 15 amino acids. Trimming at V came to 1 base and at J to 5 bases, leaving 4 bases not matched to a gene. CDR1 and CDR2 from the germline V gene are SEHNR and FQNEAQ (reference sequence). DNA of the CDR3: TGTGCCAGCAGCTTAGATCCAGCGGGGGGGGAGACCCAGTACTTC. The encoded protein is CASSLDPAGGETQYF.

The rearrangement uses TRBV19 and TRBJ2-1, with 8 positions matching TRBD2. CDR1 and CDR2 (germline): LNHDA, SQIVND (reference sequence). This CDR3 is built from 15 residues. Trimming at V came to 9 bases and at J to 4 bases, leaving 11 bases not matched to a gene. The CDR3 reads CASTGGRFAYNEQFF. In nucleotides, the CDR3 is TGTGCCAGCACAGGCGGGAGGTTCGCGTACAATGAGCAGTTCTTC.

In its sample, this clonotype is medium-sized (0.01 to 0.1%). The chain has TRBV7-8 and TRBJ2-1; D is possibly TRBD1 or TRBD2 (6 bases each). Germline V CDR1 and CDR2: SGHVS, FQNEAQ. The CDR3 runs 14 residues. The V end was cut by 7 bases, the J end by 2 bases, with 12 bases between. CDR3 sequence: CASTTRGAYNEQFF. CDR3 DNA sequence: TGTGCCAGCACCACTAGGGGGGCCTACAATGAGCAGTTCTTC.

The chain recombines TRBV19 with TRBJ1-2, with TRBD1 identical over 7 bases. Trimming removed 2 bases from V and 8 bases from J; junction bases left unmatched: 11. Per the germline V gene, CDR1 is LNHDA and CDR2 is SQIVND (reference sequence). The CDR3 is 15 amino acids. The DNA for the CDR3 is TGTGCCAGTAGTATACCGATGGGAGACAGGGCCGGCTACACCTTC. As protein: CASSIPMGDRAGYTF.

The V call is TRBV3-1, the J call TRBJ2-3, with D uncertain. Deletions cut 3 bases from V and 7 bases from J, with 26 bases between. The CDR3 runs to 18 residues. The germline CDR1 and CDR2 sequences are LGHDT and YNNKEL (reference sequence). Here the CDR3 reads CASSQTTSGYLESYTQYF. The CDR3 DNA sequence: TGTGCCAGCAGCCAGACGACGTCCGGCTACCTGGAGTCATATACGCAGTATTTT.

V gene TRBV18 combines with J gene TRBJ2-1; D is unresolved. Germline CDR1 is KGHSH and CDR2 is LQKENI. The CDR3 loop spans 17 amino acids. The germline V and J ends were trimmed by 5 bases and 0 bases, with 17 bases remaining between them. CDR3 protein: CASSINDALSSYNEQFF. The CDR3, as DNA: TGTGCCAGCTCAATTAACGACGCCCTAAGCTCCTACAATGAGCAGTTCTTC.

This clonotype has more than one count but fewer than ten. This chain joins TRBV12-3 or TRBV12-4 and TRBJ1-2; D is unresolved. V was cut by 2 bases and J by 0 bases, with 4 bases left in between. This CDR3 has 13 residues. This CDR3 is CASSLRTNYGYTF. CDR3 nucleotide sequence: TGTGCCAGCAGTTTAAGAACTAACTATGGCTACACCTTC.

The chain links TRBV10-1 to TRBJ2-4; D might be TRBD1 (5 bases). Trimming took 2 bases from V and 8 from J, leaving 13 bases between them. This CDR3 contains 14 residues. The germline V gene encodes CDR1 WNHNN and CDR2 SYGVQD (reference sequence). The CDR3 DNA sequence: TGCGCCAGCAGTGAGATGGGGCCAACGGACATTCAGTACTTC. Its protein product is CASSEMGPTDIQYF.

This clonotype occurred once. V usage is TRBV4-1 and J usage is TRBJ2-1, with D possibly matching TRBD2 (6 bases). This CDR3 has 15 amino acids. Per the germline V gene, CDR1 is MGHRA and CDR2 is YSYEKL. Between the trimmed V and J ends, which lost 1 base and 13 bases, there was a span of 20 bases. The CDR3 sequence is CASSQGAPVAVTQFF. The CDR3 DNA follows: TGCGCCAGCAGCCAAGGCGCCCCGGTAGCGGTTACCCAGTTCTTC.

The gene calls are TRBV4-3 and TRBJ1-6, with D possibly being TRBD1 (5 bases). Germline values: CDR1 LGHNA, CDR2 YSLEER. The V end was cut by 0 bases, the J end by 3 bases, with 6 bases between. The CDR3 spans 15 residues. CDR3: CASSQETVYNSPLHF. As DNA, the CDR3 is TGCGCCAGCAGCCAAGAGACAGTCTATAATTCACCCCTCCACTTT.

The table lists this clonotype with many counts. V is TRBV28 and J is TRBJ2-3, with D perhaps TRBD1 or TRBD2 (6 bases each). Germline V CDR1 and CDR2: MDHEN, SYDVKM. This CDR3 comprises 15 residues. With 6 bases removed from V and 0 bases from J, the gap between germline ends came to 13 bases. CDR3 bases: TGTGCCAGCAGCCCGCCGGGGGCTAGCACAGATACGCAGTATTTT. Protein sequence: CASSPPGASTDTQYF.

This clonotype was seen a handful of times. CDR3 amino acids: CATATGGETEAFF. In nucleotides, the CDR3 is TGTGCCACCGCAACAGGGGGCGAGACTGAAGCTTTCTTT. The gene calls are TRBV15 and TRBJ1-1; 9 nucleotides match TRBD1. J lost 5 bases, V lost 8 bases, and 6 bases had no gene match. The CDR3 loop spans 13 amino acids. Germline values: CDR1 LNHNV, CDR2 YYDKDF (reference sequence).

In its sample, this clonotype was seen a few times. The J gene is TRBJ2-5, the V gene TRBV20-1; 8 nucleotides align to TRBD2. This CDR3 region has 14 residues. CDR1 is DFQATT, CDR2 SNEGSKA, per germline (reference sequence). V was pared by 6 bases and J by 4 bases, with 10 bases of the junction left unmatched. This chain's CDR3 is CSATSTGGIETQYF. For the CDR3, the DNA is TGCAGTGCCACTTCAACGGGAGGGATAGAGACCCAGTACTTC.